Sequencing of this TCR beta chain was carried out in a study of T cells and Merkel cell carcinoma outcomes. Study-level findings and limits: Merkel cell carcinoma outcomes were reportedly predicted by repertoire and T-cell density.

Comment on this clone: No antigen is known for it.

Trimming took 6 bases from V and 1 from J, leaving 8 bases between them. Germline V gives CDR1 SQVTM, CDR2 ANQGSEA. CDR3 size: 12 residues. Repertoires were generated with immunoSEQ multiplex PCR, while TCRdb's copy carries only in-frame clones and drops some. This sample carries fewer than 20,000 clones, roughly 79% of them seen once, and the ten largest clones take roughly 10%. The clonotype comes from a human donor with Merkel cell carcinoma. Sequenced input: tumor tissue from Merkel cell carcinoma. J is TRBJ2-3 and V is TRBV29-1; D is unclear. The CDR3 region is CSVGWGTDTQYF. In DNA, the CDR3 is TGCAGCGTAGGTTGGGGCACAGATACGCAGTATTTT.